This T cell receptor beta chain was sequenced in a study of blood T cell repertoires in COVID-19. Overall study context: There were acute and convalescent COVID-19 samples, and they came from the United States, Italy and Spain. The analysed material was cDNA or gDNA that came from T cells, B-cell-depleted T cells, or PBMCs.

A Seattle source enrolled patients during active infection and followed them longitudinally. The germline V gene encodes CDR1 KGHSH and CDR2 LQKENI. The CDR3 sequence is 12 residues long. The V gene lost 2 bases and the J gene lost 6 bases, with 7 bases spanning the gap. In the authors' methods: Amplified reference gene primers provided the basis for estimating nucleated cell counts. Using immunoSEQ multiplex PCR, the repertoire was profiled, and TCRdb retains in-frame clones only, with some absent. That table supplies the V and J calls and clone size; D and trimming were determined from the DNA. This sample has a few hundred thousand clones; nearly 90% occur once, and the top ten carry around 0.97%.

The sample taken for sequencing was peripheral blood. The chain links TRBV18 to TRBJ1-1; D not certain. This clonotype originated in a woman aged 40 to 50 with COVID-19, enrolled during active disease. The CDR3 DNA reads TGTGCCAGCTCACCAAAGACATCTGAAGCTTTCTTT. As protein: CASSPKTSEAFF.